Presented here are 30 T cell receptor beta chains from one specimen sequenced in a study of read filtering for tumor transcriptome and immune sequencing. The library was built from approximately 400 ng RNA with molecular barcoded adaptors for alpha/delta and beta/gamma chains. TCRdb itself ran the reads through MiXCR, one entry per CDR3 protein. The sample lists roughly 56,000 distinct CDR3 sequences; about a fifth were seen once. Sequencing was done on a sample of a population of CD138-negative cells sorted from bone marrow. These receptors were taken from a donor aged 40 or over with multiple myeloma.

This clonotype was seen repeatedly, ten times or more. The chain employs TRBV5-1 and TRBJ1-4, with TRBD1 matching over 8 bases. Germline CDR1 and CDR2: SGHRS and YFSETQ. The CDR3 consists of 13 residues. V shed 4 bases and J 7 bases; nucleotides not matched to a gene: 3. Here the CDR3 DNA reads TGCGCCAGCAGCCTCGGGACAGGTGAAAAACTGTTTTTT. This codes for CASSLGTGEKLFF.

With respect to this clonotype: Since a much larger clone is just one base distant, this may be a read error. This chain joins TRBV20-1 and TRBJ2-3; TRBD2 agrees at 12 bases. The CDR3 sequence is 14 residues long. Germline V gene sequence: CDR1 DFQATT, CDR2 SNEGSKA (reference sequence). The CDR3 bases are TGCTGTGCTGCTAGCGGGGGGGCCGAAGATACGCAGTATTTT. Its translation: CCAASGGAEDTQYF.

The sample holds many counts of this clonotype. The chain links TRBV29-1 to TRBJ2-7, with a possible D match to TRBD2 (6 bases). Germline V CDR1 and CDR2: SQVTM, ANQGSEA. The CDR3 extends over 13 amino acids. V was pared by 4 bases and J by 4 bases, with 14 bases between. The CDR3: CSVGERAGYEQYF. CDR3 DNA: TGCAGCGTTGGGGAAAGGGCGGGGTACGAGCAGTACTTC.

This clonotype was counted many times. The chain recombines TRBV18 with TRBJ2-2; TRBD2 matches 12 bases. Germline lookup yields CDR1 KGHSH and CDR2 LQKENI. After removal of 4 bases from V and 7 bases from J, the junction contained 7 bases not matched to a gene. The CDR3 loop spans 16 amino acids. CDR3 in DNA: TGTGCCAGCTCACAGACTAGCGGGAGTATCGGCGGGGAGCTGTTTTTT. This codes for CASSQTSGSIGGELFF.

This clonotype was detected ten times or more. V is TRBV10-1 and J is TRBJ1-6; 9 nucleotides match TRBD1. This CDR3 spans 15 amino acids. CDR1 and CDR2 from the germline V gene are WNHNN and SYGVQD (reference sequence). The ends lost 8 bases at V and 9 bases at J; junction bases unmatched: 11. The CDR3 sequence: CASPQRGTGSSPLHF. The DNA for the CDR3 is TGCGCCAGCCCCCAAAGGGGGACAGGGTCTTCACCCCTCCACTTT.

This clonotype was seen only a few times. The chain is built from TRBV7-3 and TRBJ1-1; TRBD1 might be the D (6 bases). This CDR3 region has 14 residues. Between the trimmed V and J ends, which lost 5 bases and 4 bases, there was a span of 14 bases. Germline V lookup: CDR1 SGHTA, CDR2 FQGTGA. Here the CDR3 DNA reads TGTGCCAGCAGCCCCGGAAGGGGGGGCACTGAAGCTTTCTTT. It specifies CASSPGRGGTEAFF.

With regard to this clonotype: This clone may be a read error of a much larger clone one base away. The V call is TRBV28, the J call TRBJ1-5, with D tentatively TRBD1 (5 bases). The CDR3 consists of 12 residues. From germline, CDR1 is MDHEN and CDR2 SYDVKM. CDR3 sequence reads: CASWTNNQPPHF. CDR3 DNA sequence: TGTGCCAGCTGGACAAACAATCAGCCCCCGCATTTT.

This clonotype was found many times. This chain links TRBV14 with TRBJ2-1; D gene ambiguous. V dropped 1 base and J dropped 0 bases, with 7 bases sitting between them. The germline V gene has CDR1 SGHDN and CDR2 FVKESK. There are 15 residues in the CDR3. The CDR3: CASSQGVSSYNEQFF. In DNA, the CDR3 is TGTGCCAGCAGCCAAGGAGTGAGCTCCTACAATGAGCAGTTCTTC.

There are many counts of this clonotype. The chain has TRBV20-1 and TRBJ2-6, with a tentative D call TRBD1 (5 bases). The germline CDR1 and CDR2 sequences are DFQATT and SNEGSKA (reference sequence). The CDR3 covers 15 residues. V gave up 3 bases and J gave up 2 bases, with 11 bases separating them. The CDR3 loop is CSAREGAPGANVLTF. Here the CDR3 DNA reads TGCAGTGCTAGGGAAGGGGCCCCTGGGGCCAACGTCCTGACTTTC.

This clonotype was observed at least ten times. The chain uses TRBV6-5 and TRBJ1-1; D is ambiguous. Between the trimmed V and J ends, which lost 7 bases and 6 bases, there was a span of 21 bases. This CDR3 spans 15 amino acids. CDR1 is MNHEY and CDR2 is SVGAGI in the germline V gene. The CDR3 DNA reads as TGTGCCAGCACCACCGCGGGAGCAATTACCTCTGAAGCTTTCTTT. Amino acid sequence: CASTTAGAITSEAFF.

This clonotype was seen at least ten times. The genes are TRBV2 and TRBJ2-2, with D possibly TRBD1 on 6 matching bases. V gave up 5 bases and J gave up 4 bases, with 14 bases separating them. The germline gives CDR1 SNHLY, CDR2 FYNNEI. This CDR3 is 15 amino acids long. The CDR3 DNA follows: TGTGCCAGCAGTCTTCAACAGGGAAGCACCGGGGAGCTGTTTTTT. It encodes CASSLQQGSTGELFF.

In the case of this clonotype: Possible read error: a much larger clone is one base away. The chain couples TRBV6-5 to TRBJ1-5; D ambiguous. The CDR3 contains 14 residues. Trimming left V 7 bases short and J 6 bases short, with 16 bases between. CDR1 is MNHEY and CDR2 is SVGAGI in the germline V gene. The chain's CDR3 is CASNYSRERQPQHF. The CDR3 DNA sequence: TGTGCCAGCAATTATTCTAGGGAGCGTCAGCCCCAGCATTTT.

This clonotype has ten or more counts. V and J are TRBV20-1 and TRBJ1-6; maybe TRBD1 (6 bases). The CDR3 contains 14 residues. V lost 4 bases and J lost 10, with 17 bases in between. Germline CDR1 reads DFQATT; CDR2 reads SNEGSKA (reference sequence). DNA for the CDR3: TGCAGTGCTACGAGGGACAACGGAGAGTCACCCCTCCACTTT. Protein: CSATRDNGESPLHF.

This clonotype was seen many times. The rearrangement joins TRBV4-1 to TRBJ2-7, with D perhaps being TRBD1 or TRBD2 (5 bases each). V gave up 1 base and J gave up 7 bases, with 14 bases separating them. The length of the CDR3 is 14 residues. Germline CDR1 reads MGHRA; CDR2 reads YSYEKL. CDR3 bases: TGCGCCAGCAGCCAAGTGGAGGCAGGGCGAGAGCAGTACTTC. Its protein is CASSQVEAGREQYF.

In its sample, this clonotype was seen many times. The chain couples TRBV29-1 to TRBJ2-7, with TRBD1 matching over 8 bases. Germline V CDR1 and CDR2: SQVTM, ANQGSEA. V dropped 3 bases and J dropped 9; count of bases not matched to a gene: 10. There are 13 residues in the CDR3. The CDR3 is CSVDAQTGVGQYF. CDR3 DNA: TGCAGCGTTGATGCCCAGACAGGGGTTGGGCAGTACTTC.

The chain recombines TRBV20-1 with TRBJ1-1, with D possibly matching TRBD1 (5 bases). CDR3 length equals 12 residues. Trimming took 5 bases from V and 9 from J, leaving 16 bases between them. CDR1 and CDR2 from the germline V gene are DFQATT and SNEGSKA (reference sequence). CDR3 protein: CSAGVAGPKAFF. CDR3 in DNA: TGCAGTGCTGGAGTAGCGGGACCAAAAGCTTTCTTT.

This clonotype occurred many times. The chain couples TRBV20-1 to TRBJ1-1; D remains unclear. V was cut by 6 bases and J by 6 bases, with 20 bases left in between. Germline lookup yields CDR1 DFQATT and CDR2 SNEGSKA (reference sequence). The CDR3 extends over 14 amino acids. For the CDR3, the DNA is TGCAGTGCACCGCCCGGGGTTTTAGGAGCTGAAGCTTTCTTT. Translation: CSAPPGVLGAEAFF.

V and J are TRBV11-2 and TRBJ2-5; unclear D gene. This CDR3 is 16 amino acids long. CDR1 and CDR2 (germline): SGHAT, FQNNGV. The V end lost 1 base, the J end lost 1 base, and 13 bases lay between the germline ends. The DNA of the CDR3 is TGTGCCAGCAGCTTAGGTATCGGTTCAGCCCAAGAGACCCAGTACTTC. It encodes CASSLGIGSAQETQYF.

With respect to this clonotype: A much larger clone lies a single base off, so this may be a read error. The chain uses TRBV9 and TRBJ2-1; D unresolved. The CDR3 spans 14 residues. Germline V gene data show CDR1 as SGDLS and CDR2 as YYNGEE. DNA of the CDR3: TGTGCCAGCAGCGCCTGGTCCAAAGGGAATGGGCAGTTCTTC. Its translation is CASSAWSKGNGQFF. Variable domain in full (rest from reference TRBV9 and TRBJ2-1): DSGVTQTPKHLITATGQRVTLRCSPRSGDLSVYWYQQSLDQGLQFLIQYYNGEERAKGNILERFSAQQFPDLHSELNLSSLELGDSALYFCASSAWSKGNGQFFGPGTRLTVL.

Comments on this clonotype: The CDR3 carries no conserved terminal phenylalanine or tryptophan, so it likely arises from a read error. The rearrangement links TRBV7-9 to TRBJ2-7, with D perhaps TRBD2 (6 bases). Germline-derived CDR1 and CDR2 are SEHNR and FQNEAQ (reference sequence). CDR3 length equals 13 residues. V gave up 7 bases and J gave up 5 bases, with 15 bases separating them. In nucleotides, the CDR3 is TGTGCCAGCACTCTGGAGGGCCCCCACGAGCAGTACTCC. It translates to CASTLEGPHEQYS.

Note on this clonotype: A junction end diverges from the germline sequence, so it may reflect a read error. The chain is built from TRBV20-1 and TRBJ2-1; possible D gene TRBD1, 6 bases. Germline lookup yields CDR1 DFQATT and CDR2 SNEGSKA (reference sequence). This CDR3 contains 13 residues. CDR3 DNA sequence: TGCAGTGCTAAAGGACTTGACAGGAATGTGCAGCTCTTC. Translating it yields CSAKGLDRNVQLF.

In this sample, this clonotype turned up many times. The chain has TRBV27 and TRBJ1-4; D might be TRBD1 (5 bases). V was clipped by 2 bases and J by 8 bases, with 15 bases between them. This CDR3 spans 15 amino acids. Germline V gene lookup returns CDR1 MNHEY and CDR2 SMNVEV (reference sequence). CDR3 nucleotide sequence: TGTGCCAGCAGTTTAGGGGCAGGCGGAAACGAAAAACTGTTTTTT. It translates to CASSLGAGGNEKLFF.

This clonotype was seen a single time. V gene TRBV11-2 combines with J gene TRBJ2-7; the D gene is possibly TRBD1 (6 bases). V was cut by 6 bases and J by 5 bases, with 11 bases left in between. Per germline, CDR1 SGHAT and CDR2 FQNNGV. The CDR3 loop spans 12 amino acids. CDR3: CASRKQGDEQYF. The CDR3 DNA is TGTGCCAGCAGAAAACAGGGTGACGAGCAGTACTTC.

This clonotype came up many times. V gene TRBV20-1 combines with J gene TRBJ2-1; TRBD2 matches at 7 bases. In germline, CDR1 is DFQATT, CDR2 SNEGSKA (reference sequence). The CDR3 is made up of 13 amino acids. The CDR3 sequence is CTPGGAGHNEQFF. CDR3 coding DNA: TGCACCCCCGGAGGAGCGGGGCACAATGAGCAGTTCTTC.

The sample holds many counts of this clonotype. The chain uses TRBV20-1 and TRBJ1-6; weak D call: TRBD1 (5 bases). The CDR3 is 13 amino acids. The germline V gene has CDR1 DFQATT and CDR2 SNEGSKA (reference sequence). Trimming cost V 7 bases and J 0 bases, with 7 bases left between them. The CDR3 sequence: CSGDSSYNSPLHF. CDR3 DNA: TGCAGTGGTGACAGCTCCTATAATTCACCCCTCCACTTT.

V is TRBV7-9 and J is TRBJ2-2; a possible D gene is TRBD2 (6 bases). Trimming cost V 5 bases and J 5 bases, with 24 bases left between them. The CDR3 is made up of 18 amino acids. CDR1 and CDR2 from the germline V gene are SEHNR and FQNEAQ (reference sequence). The chain's CDR3 is CASSNRRTIGAITGELFF. CDR3 in DNA: TGTGCCAGCAGCAACCGGAGGACTATCGGGGCTATTACCGGGGAGCTGTTTTTT.

With regard to this clonotype: A clone one base away is much larger, so this may be a read error. V and J are TRBV19 and TRBJ2-2, with 7 nucleotides matching TRBD2. J lost 0 bases, V lost 3 bases, and 10 bases had no gene match. The CDR3 is made up of 18 amino acids. The germline V gene encodes CDR1 LNHDA and CDR2 SQIVND (reference sequence). This chain's CDR3 is CASSMEGSGWANTGELFF. CDR3 bases: TGTGCCAGTAGTATGGAGGGTAGCGGGTGGGCGAACACCGGGGAGCTGTTTTTT.

This clonotype has ten or more counts. V and J are TRBV29-1 and TRBJ2-3; D remains unclear. The CDR3 contains 13 residues. Trimming stripped 2 bases from V and 4 bases from J, with 10 bases between. From germline, CDR1 is SQVTM and CDR2 ANQGSEA. The CDR3 is CSVERQNPDTQYF. CDR3 coding DNA: TGCAGCGTTGAACGGCAGAACCCAGATACGCAGTATTTT.

This clonotype has ten or more counts. This chain connects TRBV11-2 to TRBJ2-3; D is undetermined. The CDR3 runs 11 residues. Germline V gene sequence: CDR1 SGHAT, CDR2 FQNNGV. The V and J ends lost 6 bases and 3 bases respectively, with 4 bases between them. CDR3 region: CASRATDTQYF. In DNA form, the CDR3 reads TGTGCCAGCAGAGCTACAGATACGCAGTATTTT.

This clonotype turned up a few times. The V and J genes are TRBV19 and TRBJ1-5, with D unresolved. Trimming pared 1 base from V and 2 bases from J, leaving 12 bases between. Germline CDR1 LNHDA, CDR2 SQIVND (reference sequence). There are 16 residues in the CDR3. CDR3 nucleotide sequence: TGTGCCAGTAGTATAGTTCCAGGAGGAGGCAATCAGCCCCAGCATTTT. Translated, it gives CASSIVPGGGNQPQHF.